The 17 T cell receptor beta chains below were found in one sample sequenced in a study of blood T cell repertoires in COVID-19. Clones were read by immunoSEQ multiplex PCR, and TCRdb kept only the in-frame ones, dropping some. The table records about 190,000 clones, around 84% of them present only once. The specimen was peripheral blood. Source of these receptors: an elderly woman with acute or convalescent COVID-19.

CDR3 amino acids: CASSPLTVSGGLNTEAFF. In DNA form, the CDR3 reads TGTGCCAGCTCACCACTTACTGTCTCGGGGGGATTGAACACTGAAGCTTTCTTT. This chain links TRBV18 with TRBJ1-1; D is possibly TRBD1 (5 bases). Looked up from germline, CDR1 is KGHSH and CDR2 is LQKENI. V lost 1 base and J 0 bases, leaving 18 bases between the germline ends. This CDR3 has 18 amino acids.

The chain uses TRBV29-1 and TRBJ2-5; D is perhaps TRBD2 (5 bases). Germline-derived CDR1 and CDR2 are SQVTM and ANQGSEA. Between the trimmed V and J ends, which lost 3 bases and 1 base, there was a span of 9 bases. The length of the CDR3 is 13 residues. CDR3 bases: TGCAGCGTTGATCTGACTACCCAAGAGACCCAGTACTTC. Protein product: CSVDLTTQETQYF.

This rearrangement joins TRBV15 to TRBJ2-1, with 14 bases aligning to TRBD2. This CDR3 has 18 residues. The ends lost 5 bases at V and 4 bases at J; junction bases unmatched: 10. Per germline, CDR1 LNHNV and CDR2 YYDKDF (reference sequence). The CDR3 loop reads CATSSPRGTSGSYNEQFF. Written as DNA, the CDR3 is TGTGCCACCAGCTCACCGAGGGGGACTAGCGGGAGTTACAATGAGCAGTTCTTC.

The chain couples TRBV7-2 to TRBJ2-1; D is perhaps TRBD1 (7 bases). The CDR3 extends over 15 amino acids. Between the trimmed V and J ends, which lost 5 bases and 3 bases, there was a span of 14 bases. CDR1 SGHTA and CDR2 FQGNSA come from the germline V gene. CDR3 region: CASSVNRGGYNEQFF. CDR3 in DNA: TGTGCCAGCAGCGTGAACAGGGGAGGCTACAATGAGCAGTTCTTC. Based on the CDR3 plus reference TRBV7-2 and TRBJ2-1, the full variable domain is GAGVSQSPSNKVTEKGKDVELRCDPISGHTALYWYRQSLGQGLEFLIYFQGNSAPDKSGLPSDRFSAERTGGSVSTLTIQRTQQEDSAVYLCASSVNRGGYNEQFFGPGTRLTVL.

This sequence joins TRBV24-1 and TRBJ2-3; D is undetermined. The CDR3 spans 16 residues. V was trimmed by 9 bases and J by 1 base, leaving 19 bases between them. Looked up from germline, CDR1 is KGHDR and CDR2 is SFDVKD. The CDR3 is CATREGRQGGTDTQYF. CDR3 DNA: TGTGCCACCCGAGAAGGAAGACAAGGTGGCACAGATACGCAGTATTTT.

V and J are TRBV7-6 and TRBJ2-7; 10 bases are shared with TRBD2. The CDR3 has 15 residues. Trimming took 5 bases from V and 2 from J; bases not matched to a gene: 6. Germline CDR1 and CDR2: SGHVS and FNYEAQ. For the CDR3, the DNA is TGTGCCAGCAGCCCCTCGAGCGGGAGGGCCTACGAGCAGTACTTC. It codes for CASSPSSGRAYEQYF.

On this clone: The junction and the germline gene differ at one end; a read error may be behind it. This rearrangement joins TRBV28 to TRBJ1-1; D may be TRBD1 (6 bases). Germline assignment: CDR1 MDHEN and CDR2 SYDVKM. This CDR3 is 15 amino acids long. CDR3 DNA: TGTGCCAGCAGCCCGATAGACAGGATGAACGCTGAAGCTTTCTTT. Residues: CASSPIDRMNAEAFF. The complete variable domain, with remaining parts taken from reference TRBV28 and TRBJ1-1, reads DVKVTQSSRYLVKRTGEKVFLECVQDMDHENMFWYRQDPGLGLRLIYFSYDVKMKEKGDIPEGYSVSREKKERFSLILESASTNQTSMYLCASSPIDRMNAEAFFGQGTRLTVV.

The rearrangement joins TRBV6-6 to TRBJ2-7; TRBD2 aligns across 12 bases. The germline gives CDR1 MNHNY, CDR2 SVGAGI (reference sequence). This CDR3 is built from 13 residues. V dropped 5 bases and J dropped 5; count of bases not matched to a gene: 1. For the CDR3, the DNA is TGTGCCAGCAGTGGACTAGCGGGAAACGAGCAGTACTTC. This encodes CASSGLAGNEQYF.

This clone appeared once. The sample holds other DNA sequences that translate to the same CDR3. The CDR3 sequence is CSALTGEETQYF. CDR3 DNA sequence: TGCAGCGCCTTGACAGGGGAAGAGACCCAGTACTTC. This chain uses TRBV29-1 with TRBJ2-5; 8 nucleotides agree with TRBD1. Losses at the gene ends were 7 bases for V and 3 bases for J; bases not matched to a gene: 4. This CDR3 has 12 residues. The germline CDR1 and CDR2 sequences are SQVTM and ANQGSEA.

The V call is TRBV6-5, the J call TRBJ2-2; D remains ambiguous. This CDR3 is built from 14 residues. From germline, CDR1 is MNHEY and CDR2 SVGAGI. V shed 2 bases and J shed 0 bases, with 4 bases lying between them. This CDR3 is CASSYPANTGELFF. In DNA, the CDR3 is TGTGCCAGCAGTTACCCAGCGAACACCGGGGAGCTGTTTTTT.

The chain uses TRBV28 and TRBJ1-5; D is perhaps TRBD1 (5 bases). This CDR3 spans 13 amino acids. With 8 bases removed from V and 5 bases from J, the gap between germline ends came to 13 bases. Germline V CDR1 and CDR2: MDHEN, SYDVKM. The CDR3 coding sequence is TGTGCCAGCTTCGACAGAAGTTATCAGCCCCAGCATTTT. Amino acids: CASFDRSYQPQHF.

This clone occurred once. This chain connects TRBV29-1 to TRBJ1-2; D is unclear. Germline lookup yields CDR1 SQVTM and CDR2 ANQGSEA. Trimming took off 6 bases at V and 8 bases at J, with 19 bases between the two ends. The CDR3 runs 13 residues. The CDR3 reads CSVGAWRAPGYTF. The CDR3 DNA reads TGCAGCGTCGGAGCGTGGAGGGCCCCCGGCTACACCTTC. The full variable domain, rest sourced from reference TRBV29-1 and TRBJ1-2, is SAVISQKPSRDICQRGTSLTIQCQVDSQVTMMFWYRQQPGQSLTLIATANQGSEATYESGFVIDKFPISRPNLTFSTLTVSNMSPEDSSIYLCSVGAWRAPGYTFGSGTRLTVV.

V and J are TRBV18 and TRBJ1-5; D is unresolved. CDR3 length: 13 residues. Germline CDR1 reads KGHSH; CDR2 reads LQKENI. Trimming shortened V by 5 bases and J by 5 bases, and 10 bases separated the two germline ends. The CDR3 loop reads CASSSSVDQPQHF. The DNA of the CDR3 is TGTGCCAGCTCATCCAGCGTCGATCAGCCCCAGCATTTT.

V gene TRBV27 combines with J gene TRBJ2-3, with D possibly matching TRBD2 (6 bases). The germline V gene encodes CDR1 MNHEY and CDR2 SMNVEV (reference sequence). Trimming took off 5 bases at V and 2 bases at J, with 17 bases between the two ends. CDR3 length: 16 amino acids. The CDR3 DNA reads TGTGCCAGCAGTAAGCGGGTCCTAGCTAACACAGATACGCAGTATTTT. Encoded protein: CASSKRVLANTDTQYF.

The CDR3 protein is CASSLVGENTEAFF. The DNA of the CDR3 is TGTGCCAGCAGCTTAGTAGGGGAGAACACTGAAGCTTTCTTT. The chain recombines TRBV7-8 with TRBJ1-1; possibly TRBD1 for D (5 bases). This CDR3 region has 14 residues. Germline assignment: CDR1 SGHVS and CDR2 FQNEAQ. The germline V and J ends were trimmed by 1 base and 1 base, with 7 bases remaining between them.

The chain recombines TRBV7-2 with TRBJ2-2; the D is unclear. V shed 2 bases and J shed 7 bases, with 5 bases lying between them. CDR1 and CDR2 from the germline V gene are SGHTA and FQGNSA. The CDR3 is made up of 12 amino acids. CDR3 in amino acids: CASSLYSGELFF. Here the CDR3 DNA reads TGTGCCAGCAGCTTATATAGCGGGGAGCTGTTTTTT.

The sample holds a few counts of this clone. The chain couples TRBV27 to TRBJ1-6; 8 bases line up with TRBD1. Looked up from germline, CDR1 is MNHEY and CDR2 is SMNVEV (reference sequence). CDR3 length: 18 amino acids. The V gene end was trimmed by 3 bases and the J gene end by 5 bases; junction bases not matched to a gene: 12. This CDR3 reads CASSFSPPGQDNNSPLHF. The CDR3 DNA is TGTGCCAGCAGTTTCTCGCCGCCGGGACAGGACAATAATTCACCCCTCCACTTT.